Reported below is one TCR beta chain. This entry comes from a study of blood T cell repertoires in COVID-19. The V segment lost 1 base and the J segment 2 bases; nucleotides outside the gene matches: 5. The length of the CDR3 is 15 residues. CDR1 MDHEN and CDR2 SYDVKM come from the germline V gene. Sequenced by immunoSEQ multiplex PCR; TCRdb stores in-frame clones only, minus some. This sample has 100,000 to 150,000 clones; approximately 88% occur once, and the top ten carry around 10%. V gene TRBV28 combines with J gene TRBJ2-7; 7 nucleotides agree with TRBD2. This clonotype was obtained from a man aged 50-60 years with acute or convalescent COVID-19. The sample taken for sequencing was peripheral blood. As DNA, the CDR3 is TGTGCCAGCAGTTTATTTGGGGGGGTGGCCTACGAGCAGTACTTC. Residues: CASSLFGGVAYEQYF.